Shown below are 15 T cell receptor beta chains from a single sample sequenced in a study of shared T cell receptors in the human thymus. Generated by immunoSEQ multiplex PCR, the TCRdb table keeps only in-frame clones and is missing some. Seen here are 700,000 or so clones, 70% to 90% observed once, and the top ten hold about 0.0098%. The same specimen was also included in a second study, on human thymus T cells.

Sequenced input: thymocytes. These receptors came from a girl in the first two years of life with a congenital heart defect.

The chain recombines TRBV19 with TRBJ1-6, with 8 positions matching TRBD1. There are 20 residues in the CDR3. The germline V gene has CDR1 LNHDA and CDR2 SQIVND (reference sequence). J lost 0 bases, V lost 5 bases, and 15 bases had no gene match. This chain's CDR3 is CASSPRGQTGGSSYNSPLHF. The CDR3 region has the DNA TGTGCCAGTAGTCCCCGGGGCCAAACAGGGGGGAGCTCCTATAATTCACCCCTCCACTTT.

This chain joins TRBV6-6 and TRBJ2-7; TRBD1 agrees at 8 bases. The J segment lost 7 bases and the V segment lost 1 base, leaving 0 bases of the junction unmatched. This CDR3 spans 12 amino acids. The germline gives CDR1 MNHNY, CDR2 SVGAGI (reference sequence). The CDR3 DNA follows: TGTGCCAGCAGTTACTGGACAGGGGAGCAGTACTTC. It is translated as CASSYWTGEQYF.

The chain employs TRBV5-4 and TRBJ1-2, with D maybe TRBD1 (6 bases). This CDR3 has 17 residues. V lost 1 base and J 2 bases, leaving 18 bases between the germline ends. Germline assignment: CDR1 SGHNT and CDR2 YYREEE (reference sequence). In DNA, the CDR3 is TGTGCCAGCAGCTTGTGGGGCGTGGGGGGGCGGAACTATGGCTACACCTTC. Amino acid sequence: CASSLWGVGGRNYGYTF.

The chain recombines TRBV23-1 with TRBJ1-1; the match to TRBD1 covers 10 bases. TRBV23-1 is sorted into the ORF group, with uncertain function. This CDR3 has 21 amino acids. The ends lost 3 bases at V and 3 bases at J; junction bases unmatched: 22. CDR3 amino acids: CASSHSETGTGASSCYTEAFF. CDR3 DNA sequence: TGCGCCAGCAGTCACTCCGAAACCGGGACAGGGGCTTCGTCGTGTTACACTGAAGCTTTCTTT.

V gene TRBV29-1 combines with J gene TRBJ1-2; TRBD1 matches 10 bases. The J segment lost 6 bases and the V segment lost 8 bases, leaving 15 bases of the junction unmatched. Germline V gene sequence: CDR1 SQVTM, CDR2 ANQGSEA. This CDR3 comprises 15 residues. CDR3 sequence reads: CSTWDRGAWRNGYTF. The CDR3 bases are TGCAGCACATGGGACAGGGGCGCTTGGCGGAATGGCTACACCTTC.

The V gene is TRBV2, the J gene TRBJ1-2, with 7 bases matching TRBD1. Germline lookup yields CDR1 SNHLY and CDR2 FYNNEI. There are 12 residues in the CDR3. The ends lost 6 bases at V and 4 bases at J; junction bases unmatched: 2. The CDR3 sequence is CASSRQGYGYTF. CDR3 coding DNA: TGTGCCAGCAGCAGACAGGGCTATGGCTACACCTTC.

The chain recombines TRBV5-1 with TRBJ1-6; D gene uncertain. This CDR3 contains 16 residues. CDR1 and CDR2 (germline): SGHRS, YFSETQ. V gave up 3 bases and J gave up 7 bases, with 17 bases separating them. As DNA, the CDR3 is TGCGCCAGCAGCTGGAATTTGACGGCGGGGAATTCACCCCTCCACTTT. Translated: CASSWNLTAGNSPLHF.

The V and J genes are TRBV5-1 and TRBJ1-1; D may be TRBD1 (5 bases). Germline CDR1 and CDR2: SGHRS and YFSETQ. This CDR3 is 14 amino acids long. Trimming removed 4 bases from V and 6 bases from J, with 16 bases in between. For the CDR3, the DNA is TGCGCCAGCAGCACCGGTGGGGGGAGGGCTGAAGCTTTCTTT. Translation gives CASSTGGGRAEAFF. Based on the CDR3 plus reference TRBV5-1 and TRBJ1-1, the full variable domain is KAGVTQTPRYLIKTRGQQVTLSCSPISGHRSVSWYQQTPGQGLQFLFEYFSETQRNKGNFPGRFSGRQFSNSRSEMNVSTLELGDSALYLCASSTGGGRAEAFFGQGTRLTVV.

This clone was counted once. This chain joins TRBV10-3 and TRBJ2-2; no definite D call. The CDR3 has 14 amino acids. The germline V gene encodes CDR1 ENHRY and CDR2 SYGVKD. Deletions cut 2 bases from V and 4 bases from J, with 8 bases between. The CDR3 bases are TGTGCCATCAGTGAGCACAGTCCCACCGGGGAGCTGTTTTTT. Its translation: CAISEHSPTGELFF.

This chain uses TRBV27 with TRBJ2-1; TRBD2 matches 7 bases. Germline values: CDR1 MNHEY, CDR2 SMNVEV (reference sequence). This CDR3 is 13 amino acids long. With V trimmed by 6 bases and J by 11 bases, 10 bases remained unmatched. Here the CDR3 reads CASSFQGGRKQFF. The CDR3 DNA reads TGTGCCAGCAGCTTCCAGGGAGGGAGAAAGCAGTTCTTC.

This clone was counted once. The chain joins TRBV10-2 to TRBJ1-2, with TRBD1 as a possible D gene (6 bases). V was trimmed by 0 bases and J by 2 bases, leaving 25 bases between them. This CDR3 spans 20 amino acids. Germline assignment: CDR1 WSHSY and CDR2 SAAADI. CDR3 nucleotide sequence: TGCGCCAGCAGTGAGTCGACTAAAGGGACAAGTGGGCTCGTCAACTATGGCTACACCTTC. The encoded protein is CASSESTKGTSGLVNYGYTF.

The genes are TRBV27 and TRBJ1-6; a weak D match, TRBD1 (6 bases). Trimming took off 3 bases at V and 9 bases at J, with 30 bases between the two ends. CDR1 and CDR2 (germline): MNHEY, SMNVEV (reference sequence). The CDR3 contains 20 residues. CDR3 sequence: CASSLAGSDRRRHRSSPLHF. CDR3 bases: TGTGCCAGCAGTTTGGCGGGTAGTGACAGGCGACGCCATCGGAGTTCACCCCTCCACTTT.

The genes are TRBV15 and TRBJ1-2; no clear D. The V end lost 0 bases, the J end lost 6 bases, and 11 bases lay between the germline ends. The germline CDR1 and CDR2 sequences are LNHNV and YYDKDF (reference sequence). The CDR3 spans 14 residues. This CDR3 reads CATSRDLRVNGYTF. As DNA, the CDR3 is TGTGCCACCAGCAGAGATCTGAGGGTCAATGGCTACACCTTC.

The chain uses TRBV27 and TRBJ2-1; TRBD1 aligns across 8 bases. The length of the CDR3 is 13 residues. J lost 10 bases, V lost 5 bases, and 7 bases had no gene match. Per the germline V gene, CDR1 is MNHEY and CDR2 is SMNVEV (reference sequence). The CDR3 reads CASSPTGDGEQFF. The CDR3 DNA reads TGTGCCAGCAGTCCGACAGGGGACGGCGAGCAGTTCTTC.

The J gene is TRBJ1-2, the V gene TRBV2; D call uncertain. The V end was cut by 4 bases, the J end by 5 bases, with 11 bases between. Looked up from germline, CDR1 is SNHLY and CDR2 is FYNNEI. The CDR3 loop spans 13 amino acids. The CDR3 DNA reads TGTGCCAGCAGTGGTGAGGAGCCTTATGGCTACACCTTC. Amino acids: CASSGEEPYGYTF. Full variable domain (outside the CDR3, taken from reference TRBV2 and TRBJ1-2): EPEVTQTPSHQVTQMGQEVILRCVPISNHLYFYWYRQILGQKVEFLVSFYNNEISEKSEIFDDQFSVERPDGSNFTLKIRSTKLEDSAMYFCASSGEEPYGYTFGSGTRLTVV.